This note documents a single T cell receptor (beta chain) sequence. Authors' data handling: How many nucleated cells were present was estimated from reference gene primer amplification. The assay was immunoSEQ multiplex PCR, and TCRdb's table has in-frame clones only and misses some. V and J calls and clone size come straight from that table; D and trimming were deduced from the DNA. Of 65,000 to 70,000 clones listed, 82% are singletons. The CDR3 is 16 residues long. Trimming left V 0 bases short and J 5 bases short, with 14 bases between. Germline V gives CDR1 SGHTA, CDR2 FQGTGA. The source of the sample is a study of blood T cell repertoires in COVID-19. For the study at large: Sites across the United States, Italy and Spain contributed samples from acute and convalescent COVID-19. The cDNA or gDNA used as material had been derived from T cells, B-cell-depleted T cells, or PBMCs.

This rearrangement joins TRBV7-3 to TRBJ2-1; no definite D call. Sequencing was carried out using peripheral blood. The receptor was isolated from a man older than 75 with active COVID-19. The CDR3 reads CASSLTPGLTNNEQFF. CDR3 coding DNA: TGTGCCAGCAGCTTAACGCCCGGGTTGACCAACAATGAGCAGTTCTTC.